A selection of T cell receptor beta chains follows, all from one sample in a study of CD8 T cells in ankylosing spondylitis. TCRdb re-called the 5' RACE reads with MiXCR, one entry per CDR3 protein. The profile shows around 150,000 distinct CDR3 sequences, around two fifths of them singletons. The sequencing sample was made of synovial fluid, either unsorted or a sorted T cell fraction (not recorded which). These receptors were obtained from a male donor with ankylosing spondylitis. The CDR3 runs from the conserved cysteine through the conserved F or W. Fields, in order: V gene, clone size, CDR3 length, J gene, D gene, CDR3 DNA, CDR3 protein. The D gene is left open where the match is weak. Not all rows give a size; the values are once, few, many and, for expanded clones, a class.

V: TRBV12-3/TRBV12-4
size: few
length: 16
J: TRBJ2-7
D: TRBD1
DNA: TGTGCCAGCAGTAAGGGGACAGGGGGCGATCCCTACGAGCAGTACTTC
CDR3: CASSKGTGGDPYEQYF

V: TRBV6-2/TRBV6-3
size: NA
length: 15
J: TRBJ1-1
D: NA
DNA: TGTGCCAGCAGTTACCAGGCGGGGAAAAACACTGAAGCTTTCTTT
CDR3: CASSYQAGKNTEAFF

V: TRBV12-3/TRBV12-4
size: NA
length: 16
J: TRBJ2-1
D: TRBD2
DNA: TGTGCCAGCAGTTTGAGCGGGAGTGGGATCTTGAGTGAGCAGTTCTTC
CDR3: CASSLSGSGILSEQFF

V: TRBV12-3/TRBV12-4
size: NA
length: 14
J: TRBJ2-2
D: NA
DNA: TGTGCCAGCAGCCTCACTGTGAACACCGGGGAGCTGTTTTTT
CDR3: CASSLTVNTGELFF

V: TRBV15
size: few
length: 16
J: TRBJ2-6
D: NA
DNA: TGTGCCACCAGCAGAGATCGGGACTCTGGGGCCAACGTCCTGACTTTC
CDR3: CATSRDRDSGANVLTF

V: TRBV20-1
size: NA
length: 15
J: TRBJ1-4
D: TRBD1
DNA: TGCAGTGCTAGCGAAAGCGGGACAGGGTTGGAAAAACTGTTTTTT
CDR3: CSASESGTGLEKLFF

V: TRBV4-3
size: few
length: 13
J: TRBJ2-7
D: NA
DNA: TGCGCCAGCAGCCAAGATATAGCGGAGGAGCAGTACTTC
CDR3: CASSQDIAEEQYF

V: TRBV7-9
size: NA
length: 15
J: TRBJ1-2
D: NA
DNA: TGTGCCAGCAGCTTAGCGAGTGGGTACGACTATGGCTACACCTTC
CDR3: CASSLASGYDYGYTF

V: TRBV11-3
size: many
length: 18
J: TRBJ2-1
D: TRBD1
DNA: TGTGCCAGCAGCCCAACCCTGACAGGGCAAAGCCACTACAATGAGCAGTTCTTC
CDR3: CASSPTLTGQSHYNEQFF

V: TRBV27
size: many
length: 14
J: TRBJ1-1
D: NA
DNA: TGTGCCAGCTCCTGGGGAGGGACGAACACTGAAGCTTTCTTT
CDR3: CASSWGGTNTEAFF

V: TRBV30
size: NA
length: 12
J: TRBJ2-7
D: NA
DNA: TGTGCCTGGAGTGCAAGTAACTACGAGCAGTACTTC
CDR3: CAWSASNYEQYF

V: TRBV18
size: few
length: 13
J: TRBJ1-5
D: NA
DNA: TGTGCCAGCTCACCAGTTAGCAATCAGCCCCAGCATTTT
CDR3: CASSPVSNQPQHF

V: TRBV13
size: NA
length: 16
J: TRBJ2-1
D: TRBD1
DNA: TGTGCCAGCAGTCAAGGACAGGGACTCACCTACAATGAGCAGTTCTTC
CDR3: CASSQGQGLTYNEQFF

V: TRBV3-1
size: NA
length: 21
J: TRBJ2-3
D: TRBD2
DNA: TGTGCCAGCAGCCCCATTAGAGCGGGAGGGGCACCACAGGACAGCACAGATACGCAGTATTTT
CDR3: CASSPIRAGGAPQDSTDTQYF

V: TRBV20-1
size: NA
length: 15
J: TRBJ2-7
D: TRBD1
DNA: TGCAGTGCTAGTGACCGGGACAGGGGAGCCTACGAGCAGTACTTC
CDR3: CSASDRDRGAYEQYF

V: TRBV2
size: NA
length: 17
J: TRBJ1-2
D: TRBD1
DNA: TGTGCCAGCAGTGACCCCGGGACAGGGGTTGCCAACTATGGCTACACCTTC
CDR3: CASSDPGTGVANYGYTF

V: TRBV6-2/TRBV6-3
size: few
length: 13
J: TRBJ2-5
D: NA
DNA: TGTGCCACCGAGGGCTCTATTCAAGAGACCCAGTACTTC
CDR3: CATEGSIQETQYF

V: TRBV27
size: few
length: 16
J: TRBJ2-7
D: TRBD1
DNA: TGTGCCAGCAGTACGCCGAGGACAGGGTGGCCCTACGAGCAGTACTTC
CDR3: CASSTPRTGWPYEQYF

V: TRBV12-3/TRBV12-4
size: few
length: 15
J: TRBJ2-6
D: NA
DNA: TGTGCCAGCACCACCCATCCCCGTCGGGCCAACGTCCTGACTTTC
CDR3: CASTTHPRRANVLTF

V: TRBV29-1
size: NA
length: 13
J: TRBJ1-4
D: TRBD1
DNA: TGCAGCGTTTCCCGGGACAGCAAGGAAAAACTGTTTTTT
CDR3: CSVSRDSKEKLFF

V: TRBV28
size: NA
length: 14
J: TRBJ1-4
D: NA
DNA: TGTGCCAGCAGTTTCAGGGGCACTAATGAAAAACTGTTTTTT
CDR3: CASSFRGTNEKLFF

V: TRBV10-3
size: few
length: 14
J: TRBJ2-5
D: TRBD1
DNA: TGTGCCATCAGCCCCCAGACAGGGGAAGAGACCCAGTACTTC
CDR3: CAISPQTGEETQYF

V: TRBV4-2
size: NA
length: 11
J: TRBJ2-7
D: NA
DNA: TGTGCCAGCAGCCAAGATCTCGAGCAGTACTTC
CDR3: CASSQDLEQYF

V: TRBV7-6
size: NA
length: 14
J: TRBJ1-1
D: NA
DNA: TGTGCCAGCAGCTTAGCGTGGGGGAACACTGAAGCTTTCTTT
CDR3: CASSLAWGNTEAFF

V: TRBV20-1
size: few
length: 13
J: TRBJ1-2
D: NA
DNA: TGCAGTGCTAACCTTGCCAATGACTATGGCTACACCTTC
CDR3: CSANLANDYGYTF

V: TRBV7-6
size: NA
length: 15
J: TRBJ2-2
D: NA
DNA: TGTGCCAGCAGCTTAGGCCTAGCGAACACCGGGGAGCTGTTTTTT
CDR3: CASSLGLANTGELFF

V: TRBV28
size: few
length: 14
J: TRBJ2-1
D: TRBD2
DNA: TGTGCCAGCAAACCCCGGACTAGCGGAAATGAGCAGTTCTTC
CDR3: CASKPRTSGNEQFF

V: TRBV29-1
size: few
length: 13
J: TRBJ1-2
D: NA
DNA: TGCAGCGTTGAGGACCATCCAGGGGCTGGCTACACCTTC
CDR3: CSVEDHPGAGYTF

V: TRBV4-1
size: NA
length: 15
J: TRBJ1-1
D: TRBD1
DNA: TGCGCCAGCAGCCAAGATCAGCACAGGGGGCCTGAAGCTTTCTTT
CDR3: CASSQDQHRGPEAFF

V: TRBV30
size: NA
length: 15
J: TRBJ2-2
D: TRBD2
DNA: TGTGCCTGGAGTGTACCGGCTAGCGGGGCCGGGGAGCTGTTTTTT
CDR3: CAWSVPASGAGELFF

V: TRBV20-1
size: few
length: 14
J: TRBJ2-3
D: TRBD2
DNA: TGCAGTGCTACTAGCGGGGTTGTGACAGATACGCAGTATTTT
CDR3: CSATSGVVTDTQYF

V: TRBV6-2/TRBV6-3
size: NA
length: 15
J: TRBJ2-1
D: NA
DNA: TGTGCCAGCAGCGACGGAGGCGACCTCCACAATGAGCAGTTCTTC
CDR3: CASSDGGDLHNEQFF

V: TRBV11-3
size: many
length: 12
J: TRBJ1-1
D: NA
DNA: TGTGCCAGCAGCGCAGGGTCCACTGAAGCTTTCTTT
CDR3: CASSAGSTEAFF

V: TRBV9
size: few
length: 16
J: TRBJ2-1
D: TRBD2
DNA: TGTGCCAGCAGCGCCCCGGAGCGGGAGGGCCTCGGGGAGCAGTTCTTC
CDR3: CASSAPEREGLGEQFF

V: TRBV6-1
size: few
length: 14
J: TRBJ1-5
D: NA
DNA: TGTGCCAGCAGTGTACATGGGGTAAATCAGCCCCAGCATTTT
CDR3: CASSVHGVNQPQHF

V: TRBV7-9
size: NA
length: 13
J: TRBJ1-5
D: NA
DNA: TGTGCCAGCAGTTTATACTTGGGCCAGCCCCAGCATTTT
CDR3: CASSLYLGQPQHF

V: TRBV29-1
size: NA
length: 14
J: TRBJ2-7
D: NA
DNA: TGCAGCGCGAGCCAAGGGCCAAGGGGGTTCGAGCAGTACTTC
CDR3: CSASQGPRGFEQYF

V: TRBV18
size: NA
length: 18
J: TRBJ2-2
D: TRBD2
DNA: TGTGCCAGCTCACCGTCCGAGCGGGAGGGCCTAAGGACCGGGGAGCTGTTTTTT
CDR3: CASSPSEREGLRTGELFF

V: TRBV3-1
size: NA
length: 15
J: TRBJ2-7
D: NA
DNA: TGTGCCAGCAGCCAAGATTGGAGAGGGACCAACGAGCAGTACTTC
CDR3: CASSQDWRGTNEQYF

V: TRBV6-1
size: NA
length: 16
J: TRBJ2-2
D: TRBD1
DNA: TGTGCCACCCGAACACTCAGGACAGGGGACACCGGGGAGCTGTTTTTT
CDR3: CATRTLRTGDTGELFF

V: TRBV20-1
size: NA
length: 17
J: TRBJ1-1
D: NA
DNA: TGCAGTGCTAGAGATCTAGCCACCGGCAGGGGAGATACTGAAGCTTTCTTT
CDR3: CSARDLATGRGDTEAFF

V: TRBV6-2/TRBV6-3
size: NA
length: 13
J: TRBJ2-7
D: NA
DNA: TGTGCCAGCACCCGTCGGCAGCCCTACGAGCAGTACTTC
CDR3: CASTRRQPYEQYF

V: TRBV11-1
size: NA
length: 19
J: TRBJ2-1
D: TRBD1
DNA: TGTGCCAGCAGCTTCCTCCCGGGACAGGGGGCGAGCTCCTACAATGAGCAGTTCTTC
CDR3: CASSFLPGQGASSYNEQFF

V: TRBV2
size: few
length: 15
J: TRBJ2-1
D: NA
DNA: TGTGCCAGCAGTGCGGGACTGAGCTCCTACAATGAGCAGTTCTTC
CDR3: CASSAGLSSYNEQFF

V: TRBV6-1
size: few
length: 16
J: TRBJ1-3
D: NA
DNA: TGTGCCAGCAGTGAAACGACAGAACGCTCTGGAAACACCATATATTTT
CDR3: CASSETTERSGNTIYF

V: TRBV7-8
size: NA
length: 14
J: TRBJ1-4
D: TRBD1
DNA: TGTGCCAGCAGCCTGGACAGGGTTAATGAAAAACTGTTTTTT
CDR3: CASSLDRVNEKLFF

V: TRBV7-8
size: NA
length: 15
J: TRBJ2-3
D: TRBD2
DNA: TGTGCCAGCAGCTTAGTACCCGGGGGGACAGATACGCAGTATTTT
CDR3: CASSLVPGGTDTQYF

V: TRBV7-9
size: few
length: 11
J: TRBJ1-2
D: NA
DNA: TGTGCCAGCAGCATACGACAGGAAACCACCTTC
CDR3: CASSIRQETTF

V: TRBV9
size: few
length: 20
J: TRBJ2-3
D: NA
DNA: TGTGCCAGCAGCGGATTTGGACAGCGAAGGGTTGACGGGAGCACAGATACGCAGTATTTT
CDR3: CASSGFGQRRVDGSTDTQYF

V: TRBV7-6
size: NA
length: 16
J: TRBJ2-5
D: NA
DNA: TGTGCCAGCAGCTTAGTACAGGTCCACTTCCAAGAGACCCAGTACTTC
CDR3: CASSLVQVHFQETQYF

V: TRBV5-4
size: few
length: 13
J: TRBJ1-2
D: NA
DNA: TGTGCCAGCAGCTCGATGGGGGTCTATGGCTACACCTTC
CDR3: CASSSMGVYGYTF

V: TRBV20-1
size: few
length: 12
J: TRBJ2-1
D: NA
DNA: TGCAGTGCTAGAGTAGGACGGAATGAGCAGTTCTTC
CDR3: CSARVGRNEQFF

V: TRBV7-9
size: NA
length: 15
J: TRBJ1-2
D: TRBD1
DNA: TGTGCCAGCAGCCAGGACAGGGGCGATAACTATGGCTACACCTTC
CDR3: CASSQDRGDNYGYTF

V: TRBV4-1
size: NA
length: 15
J: TRBJ1-5
D: NA
DNA: TGCGCCAGCAGCCAAGAGGGTCTCCGGGTTCAGCCCCAGCATTTT
CDR3: CASSQEGLRVQPQHF

V: TRBV4-3
size: many
length: 13
J: TRBJ2-7
D: NA
DNA: TGCGCCAGCGCACCGGGACCCGAGGACGAGCAGTACTTC
CDR3: CASAPGPEDEQYF